The present TCR beta chain was sequenced within a study of cytomegalovirus exposure and HLA in healthy donors. In the case of this clone: No antigen is known for it.

Study results and limitations: At a 0.05 false discovery rate, a later analysis found approximately 17,000 TCR beta sequences to be associated with HLA alleles. The classifier reportedly diagnosed cytomegalovirus status with high sensitivity and specificity. Looking again later, the authors saw that most CMV-associated TCR beta chains seemed HLA-restricted.

It was with 60 Vbeta and 13 Jbeta primers that the PCR ran. Using immunoSEQ multiplex PCR, the repertoire was profiled, and TCRdb retains in-frame clones only, with some absent. Of fewer than 150,000 clones listed, 76% are singletons. The CDR3 covers 14 residues. Germline assignment: CDR1 SGHRS and CDR2 YFSETQ. Trimming took 4 bases from V and 2 from J; bases not matched to a gene: 3. The sequencing sample was made of PBMCs. This chain links TRBV5-1 with TRBJ2-7; 10 nucleotides align to TRBD1. This clonotype was sampled from a man younger than 35 in good health and CMV-seronegative. For the CDR3, the DNA is TGCGCCAGCAGCCACGGGACAGGGGCCTACGAGCAGTACTTC. As protein: CASSHGTGAYEQYF.